These 3 T cell receptor beta chains were all obtained from the same sample, sequenced in a study of blood T cells in healthy people across ages. A sample-barcoded 5' primer and a J-beta primer mix were used in a second PCR of about 7 to 12 cycles. In TCRdb, the 5' RACE reads were re-called with MiXCR into one record per CDR3 protein. The table lists 760,000 or so distinct CDR3 sequences, 20% to 25% of them singletons. The same data also went into a second study, on T cells of mothers and their children.

Sequencing input: blood. These receptors all stem from a boy between 10 and 17 years old in good health.

Only a few counts were recorded for this clonotype. The chain employs TRBV24-1 and TRBJ2-3, with D tentatively TRBD2 (6 bases). The germline gives CDR1 KGHDR, CDR2 SFDVKD. The CDR3 has 15 residues. Trimming took 2 bases from V and 2 from J, leaving 10 bases between them. CDR3 nucleotides: TGTGCCACCAGTGATTCCCCGGGAGCCACAGATACGCAGTATTTT. Translation gives CATSDSPGATDTQYF.

A few counts support this clonotype. The chain employs TRBV2 and TRBJ2-1; D is perhaps TRBD2 (6 bases). The J call is in doubt because the DNA end fits TRBJ2-5 better. This CDR3 has 15 residues. Looked up from germline, CDR1 is SNHLY and CDR2 is FYNNEI. The CDR3 loop reads CASYGGPAFGETQYF. DNA for the CDR3: TGTGCCAGCTATGGAGGGCCCGCCTTTGGGGAGACCCAGTACTTC.

The chain is built from TRBV9 and TRBJ1-3; weak D call: TRBD1 (6 bases). Trimming removed 0 bases at V and 4 bases at J, with 11 bases between. Germline-derived CDR1 and CDR2 are SGDLS and YYNGEE. The CDR3 loop spans 15 amino acids. The CDR3 sequence is CASSVGAGVGNTIYF. DNA for the CDR3: TGTGCCAGCAGCGTAGGGGCAGGGGTCGGAAACACCATATATTTT.